One sample yielded the 23 T cell receptor beta chains listed below, sequenced in a study of cytomegalovirus exposure and HLA in healthy donors. With 60 Vbeta and 13 Jbeta primers, the PCR was carried out. Data came from immunoSEQ multiplex PCR; TCRdb stores just in-frame clones and leaves some out. The sample shows 190,000 or so clones, and roughly 0.74% sits with its ten largest clones. Sequencing was performed on PBMCs. The receptor source for this set is a boy younger than 18 in good health and CMV-seronegative.

V and J are TRBV12-5 and TRBJ2-1, with D hard to call. Germline V CDR1 and CDR2: LGHNT, FRNRAP. This CDR3 region has 17 residues. The V gene lost 1 base and the J gene lost 0 bases, with 13 bases spanning the gap. CDR3 loop: CASGLELTESSYNEQFF. CDR3 in DNA: TGTGCTAGTGGTTTGGAACTGACGGAGAGCTCCTACAATGAGCAGTTCTTC.

The V call is TRBV19, the J call TRBJ1-1; D is unresolved. The CDR3 runs 13 residues. The V end lost 3 bases, the J end lost 2 bases, and 7 bases lay between the germline ends. Germline loops: CDR1 LNHDA, CDR2 SQIVND (reference sequence). CDR3 residues: CASSIRDNTEAFF. In nucleotides, the CDR3 is TGTGCCAGTAGTATTCGGGATAACACTGAAGCTTTCTTT.

CDR3 protein: CASSVTGTIFNYGYTF. CDR3 DNA: TGTGCCAGTAGTGTGACAGGGACGATCTTCAACTATGGCTACACCTTC. The rearrangement links TRBV19 to TRBJ1-2, with 7 bases fitting TRBD1. Germline trimming cut 5 bases from V and 2 bases from J; bases unmatched to any gene: 11. Per the germline V gene, CDR1 is LNHDA and CDR2 is SQIVND (reference sequence). This CDR3 comprises 16 residues.

The genes are TRBV6-5 and TRBJ1-1; TRBD1 agrees at 7 bases. The V segment lost 6 bases and the J segment 2 bases; nucleotides outside the gene matches: 9. The CDR3 totals 15 residues. The germline CDR1 and CDR2 sequences are MNHEY and SVGAGI. The CDR3 coding sequence is TGTGCCAGCAGCTCCAACAGGGGAACCAACACTGAAGCTTTCTTT. This sequence encodes CASSSNRGTNTEAFF.

Comment on this clone: This same CDR3 is encoded by further DNA sequences in the sample. The chain couples TRBV19 to TRBJ1-5; D is possibly TRBD1 (6 bases). CDR1 LNHDA and CDR2 SQIVND come from the germline V gene (reference sequence). The CDR3 runs to 13 residues. V lost 5 bases, J lost 7 bases, and 12 bases lay in between. The CDR3 loop is CASSLRQAQPQHF. CDR3 in DNA: TGTGCCAGTAGTCTCCGACAGGCCCAGCCCCAGCATTTT.

The CDR3 DNA sequence: TGTGCCAGTAGGCAGGGGCTCCGAATGGGGGTTGTTGGCAATCAGCCCCAGCATTTT. Translated: CASRQGLRMGVVGNQPQHF. The chain links TRBV19 to TRBJ1-5; the D gene is possibly TRBD1 (6 bases). The CDR3 loop spans 19 amino acids. Germline V lookup: CDR1 LNHDA, CDR2 SQIVND (reference sequence). Trimming removed 6 bases at V and 2 bases at J, with 26 bases between.

The gene calls are TRBV19 and TRBJ2-3, with 7 positions matching TRBD1. This CDR3 comprises 16 residues. CDR1 and CDR2 from the germline V gene are LNHDA and SQIVND (reference sequence). V trimming: 1 base; J trimming: 2 bases; junction bases outside the gene matches: 6. In DNA form, the CDR3 reads TGTGCCAGTAGTATAGGGGGAACAGGGGACACAGATACGCAGTATTTT. This encodes CASSIGGTGDTDTQYF.

The chain is built from TRBV7-9 and TRBJ2-7, with D unclear. This CDR3 has 13 amino acids. The V and J ends lost 2 bases and 1 base respectively, with 6 bases between them. In germline, CDR1 is SEHNR, CDR2 FQNEAQ (reference sequence). In DNA form, the CDR3 reads TGTGCCAGCAGCTTAATAGTATCCTACGAGCAGTACTTC. This encodes CASSLIVSYEQYF.

The V call is TRBV7-9, the J call TRBJ1-1; D call uncertain. V was cut by 5 bases and J by 3 bases, with 7 bases left in between. This CDR3 region has 12 residues. Germline V gene data show CDR1 as SEHNR and CDR2 as FQNEAQ (reference sequence). The CDR3 region is CASSPVDTEAFF. Here the CDR3 DNA reads TGTGCCAGCAGCCCAGTGGACACTGAAGCTTTCTTT. Filled out from reference TRBV7-9 and TRBJ1-1, the complete variable domain reads DTGVSQNPRHKITKRGQNVTFRCDPISEHNRLYWYRQTLGQGPEFLTYFQNEAQLEKSRLLSDRFSAERPKGSFSTLEIQRTEQGDSAMYLCASSPVDTEAFFGQGTRLTVV.

The J gene is TRBJ2-3, the V gene TRBV7-2, with 11 bases that match TRBD2. The CDR3 spans 16 residues. V lost 5 bases and J lost 4; bases outside the gene matches: 8. Germline V lookup: CDR1 SGHTA, CDR2 FQGNSA. CDR3 sequence: CASSPLSGGASDTQYF. CDR3 in DNA: TGTGCCAGCAGCCCCCTTAGCGGGGGGGCCTCAGATACGCAGTATTTT.

The chain is built from TRBV30 and TRBJ2-5, with TRBD1 identical over 8 bases. The V gene's germline CDR1 is GTSNPN and CDR2 SVGIG (reference sequence). The ends lost 3 bases at V and 5 bases at J; junction bases unmatched: 11. The CDR3 runs to 15 residues. CDR3 sequence: CAWRPGQAKGETQYF. CDR3 bases: TGTGCCTGGAGGCCGGGACAGGCGAAGGGCGAGACCCAGTACTTC. Combining the CDR3 with reference TRBV30 and TRBJ2-5 gives the whole variable domain SQTIHQWPATLVQPVGSPLSLECTVEGTSNPNLYWYRQAAGRGLQLLFYSVGIGQISSEVPQNLSASRPQDRQFILSSKKLLLSDSGFYLCAWRPGQAKGETQYFGPGTRLLVL.

The chain employs TRBV18 and TRBJ2-7, with 10 nucleotides matching TRBD1. Germline V CDR1 and CDR2: KGHSH, LQKENI. The CDR3 loop spans 14 amino acids. Trimming at V came to 3 bases and at J to 3 bases, leaving 2 bases not matched to a gene. In DNA form, the CDR3 reads TGTGCCAGCTCACCGGGACAGGGGTTCTACGAGCAGTACTTC. Its translation is CASSPGQGFYEQYF.

The chain couples TRBV9 to TRBJ2-2; TRBD2 is a possible D gene (6 bases). This CDR3 region has 18 residues. From germline, CDR1 is SGDLS and CDR2 YYNGEE. Trimming took off 0 bases at V and 1 base at J, with 16 bases between the two ends. The CDR3 nucleotides are TGTGCCAGCAGCGTAGAAGGACTAAAGCCATTGAACACCGGGGAGCTGTTTTTT. Residues: CASSVEGLKPLNTGELFF.

The chain joins TRBV6-5 to TRBJ2-1, with 8 nucleotides matching TRBD1. The germline V gene has CDR1 MNHEY and CDR2 SVGAGI. Germline trimming cut 4 bases from V and 9 bases from J; bases unmatched to any gene: 11. The CDR3 consists of 15 residues. CDR3: CASSSRGTGVFEQFF. The DNA for the CDR3 is TGTGCCAGCAGTTCGCGAGGGACAGGTGTTTTTGAGCAGTTCTTC.

The V and J genes are TRBV30 and TRBJ2-1, with 8 bases fitting TRBD2. The CDR3 sequence is 13 residues long. With 8 bases clipped from V and 2 bases from J, the junction kept 5 bases outside the gene matches. The germline V gene encodes CDR1 GTSNPN and CDR2 SVGIG (reference sequence). CDR3 region: CAGAGGTYNEQFF. The CDR3 region has the DNA TGTGCCGGGGCGGGGGGAACCTACAATGAGCAGTTCTTC.

This chain joins TRBV7-9 and TRBJ1-6, with D perhaps matching TRBD1 (6 bases). Trimming cost V 3 bases and J 9 bases, with 15 bases left between them. The CDR3 is 15 residues long. Germline CDR1 and CDR2: SEHNR and FQNEAQ (reference sequence). CDR3 residues: CASSFPDSDGSPLHF. CDR3 DNA: TGTGCCAGCAGCTTCCCGGACAGCGATGGTTCACCCCTCCACTTT. The full variable domain, completed using reference TRBV7-9 and TRBJ1-6, is DTGVSQNPRHKITKRGQNVTFRCDPISEHNRLYWYRQTLGQGPEFLTYFQNEAQLEKSRLLSDRFSAERPKGSFSTLEIQRTEQGDSAMYLCASSFPDSDGSPLHFGNGTRLTVT.

The V gene is TRBV5-1, the J gene TRBJ1-5, with D maybe TRBD1 (6 bases). Germline assignment: CDR1 SGHRS and CDR2 YFSETQ. The CDR3 is 14 residues long. Trimming left V 3 bases short and J 4 bases short, with 11 bases between. The CDR3, as DNA: TGCGCCAGCAGCTCGGACAGAGTAAATCAGCCCCAGCATTTT. It specifies CASSSDRVNQPQHF.

DNA of the CDR3: TGTGCCAGCAGCGGACATAGACCAGGCTACCAAACAGATACGCAGTATTTT. Protein product: CASSGHRPGYQTDTQYF. This rearrangement joins TRBV9 to TRBJ2-3; D is uncertain. The CDR3 runs to 17 residues. The V and J ends lost 3 bases and 3 bases respectively, with 20 bases between them. CDR1 SGDLS and CDR2 YYNGEE come from the germline V gene.

The J gene is TRBJ1-1, the V gene TRBV5-1; D not certain. Germline values: CDR1 SGHRS, CDR2 YFSETQ. Trimming took 0 bases from V and 0 from J, leaving 6 bases between them. The CDR3 is 14 amino acids. The CDR3 reads CASSLARMNTEAFF. CDR3 nucleotide sequence: TGCGCCAGCAGCTTGGCCAGGATGAACACTGAAGCTTTCTTT. Based on the CDR3 plus reference TRBV5-1 and TRBJ1-1, the full variable domain is KAGVTQTPRYLIKTRGQQVTLSCSPISGHRSVSWYQQTPGQGLQFLFEYFSETQRNKGNFPGRFSGRQFSNSRSEMNVSTLELGDSALYLCASSLARMNTEAFFGQGTRLTVV.

The V gene is TRBV5-5, the J gene TRBJ2-7, with D tentatively TRBD2 (10 bases). V was clipped by 3 bases and J by 0 bases, with 28 bases between them. Germline-derived CDR1 and CDR2 are SGHKS and YYEKEE (reference sequence). CDR3 length equals 20 residues. The CDR3 loop reads CASSSGTGILAGPNSYEQYF. The CDR3 nucleotides read TGTGCCAGCAGCTCCGGGACAGGGATACTAGCGGGGCCAAACTCCTACGAGCAGTACTTC.

The chain uses TRBV9 and TRBJ2-5; 7 bases fit TRBD2. The CDR3 totals 15 residues. J was trimmed by 4 bases and V by 5 bases; bases with no gene match: 11. In germline, CDR1 is SGDLS, CDR2 YYNGEE. The CDR3 here is CASSKSGDDRETQYF. CDR3 in DNA: TGTGCCAGCAGTAAGAGCGGGGACGACCGAGAGACCCAGTACTTC.

V gene TRBV6-6 combines with J gene TRBJ2-5; TRBD1 aligns across 7 bases. Per germline, CDR1 MNHNY and CDR2 SVGAGI (reference sequence). The V gene end was trimmed by 5 bases and the J gene end by 7 bases; junction bases not matched to a gene: 13. CDR3 length: 15 residues. CDR3 in amino acids: CASSLGAAGGATQYF. The CDR3 DNA reads TGTGCCAGCAGTCTCGGTGCGGCAGGGGGAGCGACCCAGTACTTC.

The chain recombines TRBV6-6 with TRBJ2-7, with 7 bases aligning to TRBD1. Germline-derived CDR1 and CDR2 are MNHNY and SVGAGI (reference sequence). The CDR3 loop spans 11 amino acids. V dropped 11 bases and J dropped 6; count of bases not matched to a gene: 7. The CDR3 nucleotides read TGTGCCGGAGGTACAGGGGCCGAGCAGTACTTC. Encoded protein: CAGGTGAEQYF.